This TCR beta chain stems from a study of OX40 agonist ivuxolimab in advanced cancers. Study summary: Partial responses were achieved by three patients, one with hepatocellular carcinoma and two with cutaneous melanoma.

Anyone with autoimmune disease history or systemic immunosuppression was excluded. As to this clone: The antigen remains undetermined.

Study-wide findings and caveats: At doses 0.1 to 3.0 mg/kg, CD4+ and CD8+ clones expanded. Among patients with partial responses at 0.1-3.0 mg/kg, clonal expansion was among the lowest.

Trimming removed 4 bases from V and 1 base from J, with 7 bases in between. The CDR3 is 14 residues long. The germline gives CDR1 LGHNA, CDR2 YNFKEQ. Data came from immunoSEQ multiplex PCR; TCRdb stores just in-frame clones and leaves some out. Seen here are about 76,000 clones, over 75% observed once, and the top ten hold under 3.5%. Sequences were derived from CD4+ or CD8+ T cells sorted from blood, sampled in a trial of the OX40 agonist ivuxolimab. The chain couples TRBV4-2 to TRBJ2-2, with a possible D match to TRBD1 (6 bases). The sequence came from an adult with an advanced solid tumor such as melanoma, head and neck, liver or kidney cancer. In DNA, the CDR3 is TGTGCCAGCAGCCCGGGACAGAACACCGGGGAGCTGTTTTTT. Its protein is CASSPGQNTGELFF.